Listed here are 32 T cell receptor beta chains from one sample, sequenced in a study of T cell repertoires in cytomegalovirus infection. TCRdb recomputed calls from the reads with MiXCR, one row per CDR3 protein. The sample yields approximately 910,000 distinct CDR3 sequences, more than 25% seen once. The antigens of these receptors remain unknown. The specimen comprised cultured CD8+ T cells from PBMCs, sampled from culture after CMV antigen stimulation. Receptor source: a human donor in good health (CMV status not recorded). Some clones in this sample may be carry-over from other donors' samples.

This clonotype was seen only a few times. This rearrangement joins TRBV15 to TRBJ1-1, with TRBD1 matching over 8 bases. This CDR3 comprises 14 residues. Germline V gene lookup returns CDR1 LNHNV and CDR2 YYDKDF (reference sequence). The V segment lost 5 bases and the J segment 3 bases; nucleotides outside the gene matches: 5. CDR3 residues: CATSGTGGYTEAFF. CDR3 bases: TGTGCCACCAGCGGAACAGGGGGGTACACTGAAGCTTTCTTT. Looking up the rest from reference TRBV15 and TRBJ1-1 gives the full variable domain: DAMVIQNPRYQVTQFGKPVTLSCSQTLNHNVMYWYQQKSSQAPKLLFHYYDKDFNNEADTPDNFQSRRPNTSFCFLDIRSPGLGDTAMYLCATSGTGGYTEAFFGQGTRLTVV.

The chain carries TRBV6-6 and TRBJ2-5; D uncertain. Deletions cut 7 bases from V and 0 bases from J, with 9 bases between. The CDR3 contains 13 residues. Germline V gene data show CDR1 as MNHNY and CDR2 as SVGAGI (reference sequence). CDR3 coding DNA: TGTGCCAGCACCGGACGGAACCAAGAGACCCAGTACTTC. This translates into CASTGRNQETQYF.

This clonotype was counted ten times or more. This chain joins TRBV6-2 or TRBV6-3 and TRBJ2-3, with 12 bases identical to TRBD2. V lost 0 bases, J lost 2 bases, and 6 bases stayed unmatched. Germline CDR1 is MNHEY and CDR2 is SVGEGT. The CDR3 extends over 18 amino acids. The CDR3: CASSYSRTSGDPTDTQYF. Here the CDR3 DNA reads TGTGCCAGCAGTTACTCCCGGACTAGCGGGGACCCCACAGATACGCAGTATTTT.

V and J are TRBV6-6 and TRBJ2-7, with TRBD2 as a possible D gene (5 bases). The V end lost 4 bases, the J end lost 7 bases, and 14 bases lay between the germline ends. Germline V CDR1 and CDR2: MNHNY, SVGAGI (reference sequence). The CDR3 extends over 13 amino acids. The chain's CDR3 is CASSSPSWREQYV. CDR3 DNA: TGTGCCAGCAGTTCCCCCAGTTGGAGGGAGCAGTACGTC.

This rearrangement joins TRBV27 to TRBJ2-7; tentatively, D is TRBD1 (6 bases). CDR1 and CDR2 (germline): MNHEY, SMNVEV (reference sequence). V lost 4 bases and J lost 2, with 15 bases in between. The CDR3 consists of 15 residues. This CDR3 reads CASSSTLDSTYEQYV. The CDR3 bases are TGTGCCAGCAGTTCCACATTGGACAGCACCTACGAGCAGTACGTC.

The rearrangement joins TRBV2 to TRBJ1-2, with no clear D. The CDR3 covers 15 residues. Germline CDR1 and CDR2: SNHLY and FYNNEI. The V and J ends lost 3 bases and 1 base respectively, with 12 bases between them. CDR3 bases: TGTGCCAGCAGTGATTGGAAAGGGCTTAACTATGGCTACACCTTC. Protein product: CASSDWKGLNYGYTF.

At least ten counts were recorded for this clonotype. For the CDR3, the DNA is TGTGCCAGCAGCGCAGACAGGGCAACTAATGAAAAACTGTTTTTT. Protein: CASSADRATNEKLFF. The chain employs TRBV7-6 and TRBJ1-4, with 7 bases lining up with TRBD1. J was trimmed by 0 bases and V by 5 bases; bases with no gene match: 3. The CDR3 sequence is 15 residues long. CDR1 is SGHVS, CDR2 FNYEAQ, per germline. Full variable domain (outside the CDR3, taken from reference TRBV7-6 and TRBJ1-4): GAGVSQSPRYKVTKRGQDVALRCDPISGHVSLYWYRQALGQGPEFLTYFNYEAQQDKSGLPNDRFSAERPEGSISTLTIQRTEQRDSAMYRCASSADRATNEKLFFGSGTQLSVL.

V usage is TRBV20-1 and J usage is TRBJ1-5; D call uncertain. This CDR3 comprises 13 residues. The germline V gene encodes CDR1 DFQATT and CDR2 SNEGSKA (reference sequence). Trimming removed 7 bases from V and 0 bases from J, with 10 bases in between. CDR3 in amino acids: CSVLQYSNQPQHF. The CDR3 DNA sequence: TGCAGTGTCCTCCAGTATAGCAATCAGCCCCAGCATTTT.

The V gene is TRBV28, the J gene TRBJ2-7; possible D gene TRBD1, 6 bases. The CDR3 contains 13 residues. Trimming took off 2 bases at V and 6 bases at J, with 11 bases between the two ends. The V gene's germline CDR1 is MDHEN and CDR2 SYDVKM. The CDR3 DNA reads TGTGCCAGCAGTTTACACAGGGTCCGCGAGCAGTACTTC. This encodes CASSLHRVREQYF.

This clonotype was observed once. The gene calls are TRBV27 and TRBJ2-3; perhaps TRBD1 as D (6 bases). Germline V lookup: CDR1 MNHEY, CDR2 SMNVEV (reference sequence). This CDR3 is built from 16 residues. Between the trimmed V and J ends, which lost 0 bases and 1 base, there was a span of 11 bases. The CDR3 DNA follows: TGTGCCAGCAGTTTATCGTTGGGACAAGGCACAGATACGCAGTATTTT. Amino acid sequence: CASSLSLGQGTDTQYF.

This clonotype was counted at least ten times. V usage is TRBV12-3 or TRBV12-4 and J usage is TRBJ1-1; 7 bases map to TRBD1. CDR3 size: 15 residues. J gave up 5 bases and V 6 bases, and 12 bases lay outside the gene matches. CDR3 sequence (DNA): TGTGCCAGCAGCCCCCCCAACAGGGGTGGGACTGAAGCTTTCTTT. Encoded protein: CASSPPNRGGTEAFF.

This clonotype appeared a few times. V is TRBV6-5 and J is TRBJ2-3; 8 positions agree with TRBD1. Losses at the gene ends were 4 bases for V and 4 bases for J; bases not matched to a gene: 13. The CDR3 contains 17 residues. The germline V gene encodes CDR1 MNHEY and CDR2 SVGAGI. The CDR3 is CASSSRSRDRRPDTQYF. In DNA, the CDR3 is TGTGCCAGCAGTTCCAGGAGTCGGGACAGGCGTCCAGATACGCAGTATTTT.

The chain recombines TRBV6-1 with TRBJ2-5; D remains unclear. V dropped 1 base and J dropped 4 bases, with 7 bases sitting between them. CDR3 length equals 13 residues. Germline loops: CDR1 MNHNS, CDR2 SASEGT. In DNA form, the CDR3 reads TGTGCCAGCAGTGAAGAAGGAAGAGAGACCCAGTACTTC. This codes for CASSEEGRETQYF.

CDR3 coding DNA: TGTGCCAGCAGCTTTGAAGGGAATGAAGCTTTCTTT. It translates to CASSFEGNEAFF. J is TRBJ1-1 and V is TRBV7-9, with D hard to call. Trimming removed 3 bases from V and 7 bases from J, with 9 bases in between. Per germline, CDR1 SEHNR and CDR2 FQNEAQ (reference sequence). The CDR3 totals 12 residues.

This clonotype was observed a few times. The chain couples TRBV6-5 to TRBJ2-6; D gene ambiguous. Trimming shortened V by 2 bases and J by 9 bases, and 14 bases separated the two germline ends. Per germline, CDR1 MNHEY and CDR2 SVGAGI. This CDR3 is built from 15 residues. CDR3 sequence reads: CASSYMAMALNVLTF. The CDR3 DNA reads as TGTGCCAGCAGTTACATGGCCATGGCCCTCAACGTCCTGACTTTC.

V and J are TRBV6-6 and TRBJ1-1; 10 nucleotides agree with TRBD1. Unmatched junction bases numbered 7, after V lost 6 bases and J lost 3 bases. The germline CDR1 and CDR2 sequences are MNHNY and SVGAGI (reference sequence). The CDR3 contains 15 residues. The DNA of the CDR3 is TGTGCCAGCAGCCGGACAGGGGGTTTAGACACTGAAGCTTTCTTT. This translates into CASSRTGGLDTEAFF.

V gene TRBV7-9 combines with J gene TRBJ1-5, with 7 bases lining up with TRBD1. The germline gives CDR1 SEHNR, CDR2 FQNEAQ (reference sequence). The CDR3 contains 14 residues. V gave up 6 bases and J gave up 3 bases; unmatched junction bases: 5. DNA for the CDR3: TGTGCCAGCAGTTTGGGACAGCACAATCAGCCCCAGCATTTT. This gives the protein CASSLGQHNQPQHF.

This rearrangement joins TRBV10-3 to TRBJ1-2; tentatively, D is TRBD1 (5 bases). The germline V gene encodes CDR1 ENHRY and CDR2 SYGVKD. This CDR3 has 14 amino acids. Trimming cost V 3 bases and J 3 bases, with 11 bases left between them. The CDR3 spells CAISDRGEDYGYTF. CDR3 bases: TGTGCCATCAGTGATCGGGGGGAGGACTATGGCTACACCTTC.

This clonotype was seen only a few times. The J gene is TRBJ1-5, the V gene TRBV6-2 or TRBV6-3, with a tentative D call TRBD1 (5 bases). Per germline, CDR1 MNHEY and CDR2 SVGEGT. V was cut by 6 bases and J by 7 bases, with 19 bases left in between. The length of the CDR3 is 15 residues. The CDR3 protein is CASRNPGLHRQPQHF. DNA for the CDR3: TGTGCCAGCAGGAACCCGGGACTTCACCGCCAGCCCCAGCATTTT.

The chain links TRBV9 to TRBJ1-5, with 8 positions matching TRBD1. The CDR3 consists of 17 residues. Germline V CDR1 and CDR2: SGDLS, YYNGEE. With V trimmed by 1 base and J by 7 bases, 13 bases remained unmatched. Here the CDR3 reads CASSVNPDSTGGQPQHF. The CDR3 coding sequence is TGTGCCAGCAGCGTAAACCCTGACTCCACAGGGGGGCAGCCCCAGCATTTT.

The J gene is TRBJ1-6, the V gene TRBV29-1; possible D gene TRBD1, 6 bases. V dropped 4 bases and J dropped 5 bases, with 12 bases sitting between them. Germline lookup yields CDR1 SQVTM and CDR2 ANQGSEA. The CDR3 spans 14 residues. The CDR3 nucleotides are TGCAGCGTTGCAGGGGACGCCGATAATTCACCCCTCCACTTT. Encoded protein: CSVAGDADNSPLHF. The whole variable domain, filled in from reference TRBV29-1 and TRBJ1-6, reads SAVISQKPSRDICQRGTSLTIQCQVDSQVTMMFWYRQQPGQSLTLIATANQGSEATYESGFVIDKFPISRPNLTFSTLTVSNMSPEDSSIYLCSVAGDADNSPLHFGNGTRLTVT.

The chain joins TRBV19 to TRBJ2-7; 7 positions agree with TRBD1. V dropped 5 bases and J dropped 2; count of bases not matched to a gene: 6. Germline V gene data show CDR1 as LNHDA and CDR2 as SQIVND (reference sequence). This CDR3 spans 14 amino acids. CDR3 in amino acids: CASSSRDRAYEQYV. The CDR3 DNA is TGTGCCAGTAGTTCACGGGACAGAGCCTACGAGCAGTACGTC.

This clonotype showed up just once. The V gene is TRBV2, the J gene TRBJ2-3; D unclear. Trimming left V 6 bases short and J 2 bases short, with 12 bases between. CDR3 length equals 14 residues. Germline V gene sequence: CDR1 SNHLY, CDR2 FYNNEI. CDR3 loop: CASRLDSATDTQYF. CDR3 sequence (DNA): TGTGCCAGCAGGCTTGACTCCGCCACAGATACGCAGTATTTT.

The CDR3, as DNA: TGTGCCAGCAGCTTAGACGCGGGGGACTACAATGAGCAGTTCTTC. Translated: CASSLDAGDYNEQFF. This rearrangement joins TRBV7-6 to TRBJ2-1; 7 nucleotides agree with TRBD2. The CDR3 sequence is 15 residues long. The trim removed 1 base at V and 3 bases at J, leaving 3 bases unmatched. CDR1 SGHVS and CDR2 FNYEAQ come from the germline V gene.

The chain has TRBV27 and TRBJ2-3; the match to TRBD2 covers 8 bases. This CDR3 has 15 amino acids. Trimming removed 2 bases from V and 3 bases from J; junction bases left unmatched: 4. CDR1 is MNHEY, CDR2 SMNVEV, per germline (reference sequence). CDR3 amino acids: CASSLKRGRTDTQYF. In DNA form, the CDR3 reads TGTGCCAGCAGTTTAAAGCGGGGGCGAACAGATACGCAGTATTTT.

This clonotype was observed many times. V is TRBV7-8 and J is TRBJ1-1; D unclear. The CDR3 extends over 13 amino acids. Germline values: CDR1 SGHVS, CDR2 FQNEAQ. Trimming took 3 bases from V and 2 from J, leaving 7 bases between them. CDR3: CASSFWDNTEAFF. DNA of the CDR3: TGTGCCAGCAGCTTTTGGGATAACACTGAAGCTTTCTTT.

The chain is built from TRBV5-4 and TRBJ2-5; D remains ambiguous. This CDR3 comprises 14 residues. Trimming shortened V by 1 base and J by 1 base, and 8 bases separated the two germline ends. The germline V gene has CDR1 SGHNT and CDR2 YYREEE (reference sequence). CDR3 nucleotides: TGTGCCAGCAGCTTGTTACAATTCCAAGAGACCCAGTACTTC. It specifies CASSLLQFQETQYF.

Only a few counts were recorded for this clonotype. This chain links TRBV5-6 with TRBJ1-1; D is unclear. Germline V gene sequence: CDR1 SGHDT, CDR2 YYEEEE. The CDR3 is 15 residues long. Trimming shortened V by 1 base and J by 0 bases, and 10 bases separated the two germline ends. CDR3 in DNA: TGTGCCAGCAGCTTGACGGTGGGAATGAACACTGAAGCTTTCTTT. Amino acids: CASSLTVGMNTEAFF. The full variable domain, in which reference TRBV5-6 and TRBJ1-1 provide the parts outside the CDR3, is DAGVTQSPTHLIKTRGQQVTLRCSPKSGHDTVSWYQQALGQGPQFIFQYYEEEERQRGNFPDRFSGHQFPNYSSELNVNALLLGDSALYLCASSLTVGMNTEAFFGQGTRLTVV.

This clonotype was recorded many times. The CDR3 bases are TGTGCCAGCAGCTCGGGTACAGGGGTAGCAGATACGCAGTATTTT. It codes for CASSSGTGVADTQYF. This chain joins TRBV7-2 and TRBJ2-3; 7 bases match TRBD1. Looked up from germline, CDR1 is SGHTA and CDR2 is FQGNSA. V gave up 4 bases and J gave up 4 bases; unmatched junction bases: 8. This CDR3 comprises 15 residues.

In its sample, this clonotype was seen a few times. The chain links TRBV7-9 to TRBJ1-1, with D hard to call. V was trimmed by 3 bases and J by 8 bases, leaving 7 bases between them. This CDR3 has 11 residues. In germline, CDR1 is SEHNR, CDR2 FQNEAQ (reference sequence). CDR3 sequence (DNA): TGTGCCAGCAGCTTTGGGAACGAAGCTTTCTTT. Its translation is CASSFGNEAFF.

This clonotype appeared many times. V usage is TRBV7-9 and J usage is TRBJ2-2; 11 positions match TRBD1. The CDR3 is 15 residues long. Germline V gives CDR1 SEHNR, CDR2 FQNEAQ (reference sequence). V was clipped by 5 bases and J by 5 bases; unmatched bases: 4. The CDR3 DNA is TGTGCCAGCAGCCCGGACAGGGGGCTGACCGGGGAGCTGTTTTTT. It translates to CASSPDRGLTGELFF.

In this sample, this clonotype turned up a few times. The CDR3, as DNA: TGTGCCAGCATCTCGATAGCAGGAACCCCCACCTTC. Translation gives CASISIAGTPTF. The chain links TRBV6-1 to TRBJ1-2; no firm D call. V shed 7 bases and J shed 13 bases, with 19 bases lying between them. The V gene's germline CDR1 is MNHNS and CDR2 SASEGT. The CDR3 has 12 residues.